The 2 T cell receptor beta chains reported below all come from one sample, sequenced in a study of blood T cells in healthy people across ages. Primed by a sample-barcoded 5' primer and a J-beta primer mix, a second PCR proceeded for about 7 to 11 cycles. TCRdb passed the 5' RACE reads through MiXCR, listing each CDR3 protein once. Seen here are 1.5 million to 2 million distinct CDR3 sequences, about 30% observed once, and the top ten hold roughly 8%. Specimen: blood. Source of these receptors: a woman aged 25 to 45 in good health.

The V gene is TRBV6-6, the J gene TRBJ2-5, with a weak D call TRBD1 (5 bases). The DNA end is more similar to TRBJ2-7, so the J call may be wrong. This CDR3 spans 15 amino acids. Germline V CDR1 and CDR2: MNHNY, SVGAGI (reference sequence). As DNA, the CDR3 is TGTGCCAGCAGTGCCCCGGACAAAGCTAAATACGAGCAGTACTTC. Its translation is CASSAPDKAKYEQYF.

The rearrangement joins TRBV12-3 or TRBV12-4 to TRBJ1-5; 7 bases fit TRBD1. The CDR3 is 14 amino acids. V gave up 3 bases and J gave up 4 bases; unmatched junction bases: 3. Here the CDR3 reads CASSFGRGNQPQHF. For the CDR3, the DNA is TGTGCCAGCAGTTTTGGCAGGGGGAATCAGCCCCAGCATTTT.